Listed below are T cell receptor beta chains from one sample, sequenced in a study of TIL therapy for anti-PD-1-resistant metastatic lung cancer. Some clones are missing from TCRdb's copy, which holds only in-frame ones; the method was immunoSEQ multiplex PCR. Here the sample spans 6,000 or so clones, around three fifths being singletons. The sample in question was tumor tissue, obtained at baseline. These receptors originate from a person aged 25 to 85 with non-small cell lung cancer. The CDR3 runs from the conserved cysteine through the conserved F or W. A D gene is named only where the DNA matches it firmly.

CDR3 length	J gene	V gene	D gene	CDR3 protein
12	TRBJ2-1	TRBV12-3/TRBV12-4	-	CASSPGRNEQFF
13	TRBJ1-1	TRBV18	-	CASSPEENTEAFF
16	TRBJ2-6	TRBV7-9	-	CASRLAVGSGANVLTF
15	TRBJ2-5	TRBV7-3	TRBD2	CASSLTSGLGETQYF
16	TRBJ2-5	TRBV5-1	TRBD1	CASSSGQGGGQETQYF
16	TRBJ1-4	TRBV4-3	-	CASSSRYGQPNEKLFF
16	TRBJ2-6	TRBV28	-	CASTTPGESGANVLTF
13	TRBJ2-3	TRBV12-3/TRBV12-4	-	CASSFARSDTQYF
13	TRBJ1-1	TRBV12-2	-	CASRRDGNTEAFF
12	TRBJ2-7	TRBV7-2	-	CASSFYTYEQYF
18	TRBJ2-1	TRBV4-2	TRBD2	CASSQTGLAGGPRNEQFF
14	TRBJ2-4	TRBV28	-	CASSLFQARNIQYF
16	TRBJ2-5	TRBV15	-	CATSNPILVGQETQYF
14	TRBJ2-1	TRBV4-3	TRBD2	CASSHPSGGGEQFF
14	TRBJ2-4	TRBV11-3	-	CASSLDGQNGIQYF
17	TRBJ2-7	TRBV28	TRBD2	CASSFSSSGSSPFEQYF
13	TRBJ1-2	TRBV6-5	TRBD1	CASRATTGSGYTF
15	TRBJ1-2	TRBV3-1/TRBV3-2	-	CASSQARGANYGYTF
15	TRBJ2-7	TRBV9	-	CASSVLGDSSYEQYF
16	TRBJ2-5	TRBV4-3	-	CASSQDGWGYGETQYF
15	TRBJ1-5	TRBV28	-	CASSTGLMLYQPQHF
15	TRBJ1-6	TRBV7-2	TRBD1	CASSLGPGQGAPLHF
14	TRBJ2-5	TRBV5-4	-	CASSWGRGQETQYF